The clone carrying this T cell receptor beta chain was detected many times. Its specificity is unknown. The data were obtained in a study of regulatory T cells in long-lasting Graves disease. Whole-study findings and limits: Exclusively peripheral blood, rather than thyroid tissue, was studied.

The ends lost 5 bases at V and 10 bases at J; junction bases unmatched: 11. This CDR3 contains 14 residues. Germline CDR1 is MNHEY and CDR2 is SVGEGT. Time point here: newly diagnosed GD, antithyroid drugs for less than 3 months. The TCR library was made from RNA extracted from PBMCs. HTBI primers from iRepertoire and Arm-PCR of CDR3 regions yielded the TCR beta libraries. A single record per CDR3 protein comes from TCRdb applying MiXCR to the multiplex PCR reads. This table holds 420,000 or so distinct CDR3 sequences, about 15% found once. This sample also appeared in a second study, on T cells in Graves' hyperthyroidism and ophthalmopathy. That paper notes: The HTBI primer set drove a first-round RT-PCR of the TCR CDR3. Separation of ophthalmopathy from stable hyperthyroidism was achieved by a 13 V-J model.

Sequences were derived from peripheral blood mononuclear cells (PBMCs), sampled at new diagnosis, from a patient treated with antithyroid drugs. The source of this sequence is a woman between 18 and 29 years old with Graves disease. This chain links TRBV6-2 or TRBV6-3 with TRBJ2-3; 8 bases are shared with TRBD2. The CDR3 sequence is CASSEAGGPSSQYF. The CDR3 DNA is TGTGCCAGCAGTGAGGCGGGAGGCCCAAGTTCGCAGTATTTT.